This T cell receptor (beta chain) stems from a study of cytomegalovirus exposure and HLA in healthy donors. Whole-study findings and limits: Donor immune exposure was known only as CMV serostatus. A missense variant in DCLRE1C was later tied to TCR beta V- and J-gene trimming.

Amplification used 60 Vbeta primers and 13 Jbeta primers. Sequenced by immunoSEQ multiplex PCR; TCRdb stores in-frame clones only, minus some. The listing contains fewer than 100,000 clones. Germline assignment: CDR1 MDHEN and CDR2 SYDVKM. V shed 5 bases and J 6 bases; nucleotides not matched to a gene: 12. The CDR3 is 16 residues long. Concerning this clone: Its antigen is as yet unknown.

Sequencing input: PBMCs. The genes are TRBV28 and TRBJ1-3; 8 nucleotides align to TRBD1. The sequence came from a man in his forties or fifties in good health and CMV-seronegative. The DNA for the CDR3 is TGTGCCAGCAGTCAAGCCGGGACAGGAAGATTAAACACCATATATTTT. Its protein product is CASSQAGTGRLNTIYF. Variable domain in full (rest from reference TRBV28 and TRBJ1-3): DVKVTQSSRYLVKRTGEKVFLECVQDMDHENMFWYRQDPGLGLRLIYFSYDVKMKEKGDIPEGYSVSREKKERFSLILESASTNQTSMYLCASSQAGTGRLNTIYFGEGSWLTVV.